This T cell receptor beta chain was profiled in a study of T cell responses to AZD1222 COVID-19 vaccine (dated by TCRdb to the early 2020s). In terms of the full investigation: A total of under 250 trial participants underwent TCR sequencing, of whom more than 200 had received two doses of AZD1222 and approximately 26 had received two doses of the MenACWY control vaccine. Trial participants were enrolled into age subgroups of 18-55, 56-69 and 70-plus years, which contained roughly 150, 30 and 60 TCR-sequenced participants, respectively.

The CDR3 regions of human TCRbeta chains were analyzed by immunosequencing. Turning to the authors' computational methods: Repertoire TCRs were checked for matches against a reference library of SARS-CoV-2-specific TCRs that had been generated using the MIRA antigen-specificity platform. Breadth was defined as the fraction of unique TCRs that were SARS-CoV-2-associated, and depth was defined as the fraction of total T cells that were SARS-CoV-2-associated. Each spike-specific TCR was assigned to its reactive spike region and to a CD4 or CD8 class using the MIRA data. Log10-transformed breadth and depth values were compared by one-way ANOVA with Sidak's multiple comparisons tests. As stored in TCRdb, this immuneACCESS dataset retains in-frame rearrangements with V and J assigned. A fraction of the clones does not appear; measured against another copy, unresolved V genes explain less than half of the discrepancy, and the remainder lacks a known reason. The D gene and trimming were derived from the DNA, and the V and J assignments and clone size from that table. For this sample the table gives 100,000 to 150,000 clones, of which roughly 91% were detected only once. Jointly, the top ten make up less than 4% of the sample.

The paper's findings and limits, for the study overall: Because no samples from the day 14 peak response were available, repertoires could be characterized only after the peak T cell response. Only a handful of AZD1222 recipients were SARS-CoV-2 seropositive at baseline, limiting conclusions about previously exposed vaccinees. Spike-specific TCR breadth and depth rose significantly after two AZD1222 doses compared with day 0 and with MenACWY recipients. The 56-69-year group was small, and its depth increase did not reach significance, likely because of low power. Reportedly, almost half of the unique spike-specific TCRs recognized epitopes lying outside the regions that are mutated in the B.1.351 and B.1.1.7 variants. CD4 TCRs associated with the vaccine covered the entire spike protein, and the dominant responses were in regions 160-218 and 743-854. Most participants were white British and females outnumbered males, and the authors suggested that clonal diversity may have been underestimated.

As for this clone: Its cognate antigen has yet to be identified. No clone much larger than this one lies a single base away; base qualities are absent.

The time point label, as the study defines it: about 28 days (+/-7) after the second vaccine dose. AZD1222 recipients whose second dose came at about 4 weeks and those whose second dose came at about 12 weeks were combined into one group, since spike-specific TCR depth and breadth did not differ between the two schedules. The vaccinee samples were drawn from two UK trials, COV001 and COV002, one of which was a single-blind randomized controlled phase 2/3 trial testing AZD1222 (ChAdOx1 nCoV-19) in healthy adults. For TCRbeta chain sequencing, PBMC samples from trial participants were taken at day 0 and at day 28 after the second dose. The CDR3 contains 18 residues, cysteine and phenylalanine counted. CDR3 DNA is the only sequence kept; it has 54 bases, read in frame from the first base. V was cut back by 2 bases and J by 1 base, leaving a gap of 18 bases between them. The germline V gene (reference sequence) yields MNHEY for CDR1 and SMNVEV for CDR2.

The specimen comprised peripheral blood, sampled 28 days after the second AZD1222 dose. The rearranged chain carries TRBV27 and TRBJ1-5; TRBD1 is a possible D gene, resting on 5 matching bases. The source is an adult who received the AZD1222 COVID-19 vaccine. CDR3 protein: CASSLRSGGLGSNQPQHF. The bases are TGTGCCAGCAGTTTAAGATCTGGGGGACTAGGGAGCAATCAGCCCCAGCATTTT.